A selection of T cell receptor beta chains follows, all from one sample in a study of shared clonotypes between healthy human individuals. Sequencing was performed with immunoSEQ multiplex PCR; in TCRdb, only in-frame clones are kept and a portion is missing. Of about 1.1 million clones listed, around 78% are singletons. The sequenced sample was memory CD4+ T cells from PBMCs. The source is a man aged 18-30 years in good health. Some clones in this sample may be carry-over from other donors' samples. CDR3s include the opening cysteine and the closing phenylalanine or tryptophan. A D gene is named only where the DNA matches it firmly. Part of the rows lack a size; the others show once, few, many or a class for expanded clones.

clone size	V gene	D gene	J gene	CDR3 DNA	CDR3 protein
few	TRBV5-1	TRBD1	TRBJ2-7	TGCGCCAGCAGCGGGTGGGACAGGGGCTCCTACGAGCAGTACTTC	CASSGWDRGSYEQYF
many	TRBV6-1	TRBD2	TRBJ2-7	TGTGCCAGCAGTGAATATCGGACTAGCGGGACTAACTACGAGCAGTACTTC	CASSEYRTSGTNYEQYF
few	TRBV28	.	TRBJ1-4	TGTGCCAGCACTCAGGCCCCAACTGGTGAAAAACTGTTTTTT	CASTQAPTGEKLFF
.	TRBV27	TRBD1	TRBJ1-1	TGTGCCAGCAGAACCAGGGGGGTGAACACTGAAGCTTTCTTT	CASRTRGVNTEAFF
once	TRBV9	.	TRBJ2-3	TGTGCCAGCAGCGTCAAGGGGCAGCCGAGCACAGATACGCAGTATTTT	CASSVKGQPSTDTQYF
.	TRBV7-8	.	TRBJ1-2	TGTGCCAGCAGCTCTGTTCCGGGACTCCCACCCCCTGGCTACACCTTC	CASSSVPGLPPPGYTF
.	TRBV11-1	TRBD1	TRBJ1-1	TGTGCCAGCAGCCACTGGACAGGGAACACTGAAGCTTTCTTT	CASSHWTGNTEAFF
.	TRBV10-3	.	TRBJ2-1	TGTGCCATCAGTGAGTCGGGGGACCTCTCCTACAATGAGCAGTTCTTC	CAISESGDLSYNEQFF
.	TRBV5-1	TRBD1	TRBJ2-5	TGCGCCAGCAGCCAACCGGGACAGGGTTTAGGGGAGACCCAGTACTTC	CASSQPGQGLGETQYF
.	TRBV5-1	.	TRBJ1-4	TGCGCCAGCAGTCGATCCCTTTTTGCAACTAATGAAAAACTGTTTTTT	CASSRSLFATNEKLFF
.	TRBV29-1	.	TRBJ1-2	TGCAGCGTTTCGGAGGCAGGACCCTATGGCTACACCTTC	CSVSEAGPYGYTF
.	TRBV7-2	TRBD2	TRBJ2-7	TGTGCCAGCACCATCCGGGGGGGGATTTACGAGCAGTACTTC	CASTIRGGIYEQYF
many	TRBV5-6	.	TRBJ1-1	TGTGCCACCAGGGAGACTGAAGCTTTCTTT	CATRETEAFF
.	TRBV7-2	.	TRBJ2-2	TGTGCCAGCAGCTTAGCTAGCGGGAACACCGGGGAGCTGTTTTTT	CASSLASGNTGELFF
.	TRBV9	.	TRBJ1-2	TGTGCCAGCAGCGTAGGAAATGGCTACACCTTC	CASSVGNGYTF
.	TRBV9	TRBD2	TRBJ2-1	TGTGCCAGCAGCCCCACTAGCGGGCCATCTAATAGTAGACAGTTCTTC	CASSPTSGPSNSRQFF